The next 3 T cell receptor beta chains were all read from a single sample in a study of T cell responses to AZD1222 COVID-19 vaccine (dated by TCRdb to 2020 to 2023). To prepare the library, the immunoSEQ multiplex PCR assay was applied. TCRdb limited this immuneACCESS table to in-frame rearrangements with V and J called. A share of clones is missing; checked studies link under half to unresolved V genes, and the rest is unexplained. Within this sample are under 200,000 clones, with 87% of them counted one time only. The ten largest clones take up 0.95% to 1.1% of the sample. The meaning of the sample's time point label: about 28 days (+/-7) after the second vaccine dose. The source was peripheral blood, collected 28 days after the second AZD1222 dose. These receptors all come from an adult who received the AZD1222 COVID-19 vaccine.

V and J are TRBV30 and TRBJ2-6; a weak D match, TRBD1 (6 bases). The CDR3 consists of 18 residues. CDR1 and CDR2 (germline): GTSNPN, SVGIG (reference sequence). Trimming removed 2 bases at V and 0 bases at J, with 17 bases between. CDR3 protein: CAWSRQAKLSSGANVLTF. CDR3 DNA sequence: TGTGCCTGGAGTCGACAGGCGAAATTGAGCTCTGGGGCCAACGTCCTGACTTTC.

CDR3 loop: CASSPQGAPYQQYF. The CDR3 DNA is TGTGCCAGCTCACCGCAGGGGGCTCCATACCAGCAGTACTTC. The chain uses TRBV18 and TRBJ2-7; the match to TRBD1 covers 8 bases. J lost 8 bases, V lost 3 bases, and 9 bases had no gene match. The germline gives CDR1 KGHSH, CDR2 LQKENI. The CDR3 spans 14 residues.

The chain employs TRBV27 and TRBJ1-1, with D maybe TRBD1 (5 bases). V was trimmed by 6 bases and J by 4 bases, leaving 15 bases between them. The CDR3 totals 14 residues. Germline loops: CDR1 MNHEY, CDR2 SMNVEV (reference sequence). The CDR3 DNA reads TGTGCCAGCAGACCCAGGACGGGACTCACTGAAGCTTTCTTT. Translated: CASRPRTGLTEAFF.